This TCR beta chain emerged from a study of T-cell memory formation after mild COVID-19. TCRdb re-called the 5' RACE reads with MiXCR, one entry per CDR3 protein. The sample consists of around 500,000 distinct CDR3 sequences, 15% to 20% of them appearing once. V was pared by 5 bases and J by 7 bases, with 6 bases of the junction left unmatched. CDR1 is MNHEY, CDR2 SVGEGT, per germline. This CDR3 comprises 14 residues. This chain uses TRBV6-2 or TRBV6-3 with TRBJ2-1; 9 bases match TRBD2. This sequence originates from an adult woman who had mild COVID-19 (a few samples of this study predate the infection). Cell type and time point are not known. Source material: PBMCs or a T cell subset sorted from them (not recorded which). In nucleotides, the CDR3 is TGTGCCAGCAGTCCTAGCGGGAAAAGGAATGAGCAGTTCTTC. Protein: CASSPSGKRNEQFF.